Shown below are 18 T cell receptor beta chains from a single sample sequenced in a study of identical twins. TCRdb analysed the 5' RACE reads with MiXCR anew, one entry per CDR3 protein. In the table there are around 250,000 distinct CDR3 sequences, roughly 8% of which are singletons. Separately, the same data were catalogued under a study of yellow fever vaccine responses in identical twins.

The sample consisted of CD8+ T cells sorted from blood. The receptors derive from a woman under 30 in good health.

This clonotype occurred many times. V and J are TRBV7-2 and TRBJ2-1, with 16 bases matching TRBD2. Germline V gene lookup returns CDR1 SGHTA and CDR2 FQGNSA. The CDR3 is 16 amino acids. V was pared by 5 bases and J by 7 bases, with 5 bases of the junction left unmatched. The CDR3 loop is CASSPLGLAGGNEQFF. CDR3 bases: TGTGCCAGCAGCCCTTTGGGACTAGCGGGAGGGAATGAGCAGTTCTTC.

This clonotype was seen only a few times. The genes are TRBV6-1 and TRBJ1-5, with D maybe TRBD1 (5 bases). Trimming removed 7 bases from V and 6 bases from J, with 16 bases in between. The CDR3 totals 14 residues. Per germline, CDR1 MNHNS and CDR2 SASEGT. CDR3: CASTTQGLGQPQHF. The CDR3 DNA reads TGTGCCAGCACCACGCAGGGTCTGGGTCAGCCCCAGCATTTT.

The rearrangement links TRBV10-3 to TRBJ2-2; 7 nucleotides line up with TRBD1. V trimming: 11 bases; J trimming: 5 bases; junction bases outside the gene matches: 2. From germline, CDR1 is ENHRY and CDR2 SYGVKD. The CDR3 is made up of 11 amino acids. The CDR3 sequence: CAAGGTGELFF. In DNA, the CDR3 is TGTGCCGCAGGGGGAACCGGGGAGCTGTTTTTT.

The genes are TRBV7-8 and TRBJ1-4; D gene uncertain. The CDR3 sequence is 16 residues long. Deletions cut 2 bases from V and 6 bases from J, with 16 bases between. The germline CDR1 and CDR2 sequences are SGHVS and FQNEAQ. The CDR3 nucleotides are TGTGCCAGCAGCTTATATCCCGGAGATAATGATGAAAAACTGTTTTTT. Its protein product is CASSLYPGDNDEKLFF. Complete variable domain (other parts from reference TRBV7-8 and TRBJ1-4): GAGVSQSPRYKVAKRGQDVALRCDPISGHVSLFWYQQALGQGPEFLTYFQNEAQLDKSGLPSDRFFAERPEGSVSTLKIQRTQQEDSAVYLCASSLYPGDNDEKLFFGSGTQLSVL.

This clonotype appeared many times. The chain is built from TRBV5-1 and TRBJ1-4; tentative D call: TRBD1 (5 bases). Germline CDR1 and CDR2: SGHRS and YFSETQ. Trimming stripped 0 bases from V and 8 bases from J, with 14 bases between. The CDR3 is 15 residues long. The CDR3 DNA sequence: TGCGCCAGCAGCTTGGTAGCGGCAGGGAAAGAAAAACTGTTTTTT. This translates into CASSLVAAGKEKLFF.

In this sample, this clonotype turned up many times. The chain employs TRBV6-2 or TRBV6-3 and TRBJ2-7; tentative D call: TRBD2 (5 bases). Trimming removed 2 bases at V and 0 bases at J, with 14 bases between. CDR1 and CDR2 from the germline V gene are MNHEY and SVGEGT. The CDR3 covers 16 residues. CDR3 DNA sequence: TGTGCCAGCAGTTACGGGCGACGCGGGTACTCCTACGAGCAGTACTTC. Its protein is CASSYGRRGYSYEQYF.

This clonotype came up many times. V and J are TRBV4-3 and TRBJ2-1; 10 bases line up with TRBD1. CDR3 length: 15 amino acids. Germline CDR1 and CDR2: LGHNA and YSLEER. Losses at the gene ends were 1 base for V and 7 bases for J; bases not matched to a gene: 4. The CDR3 reads CASSQGQGAGNEQFF. The DNA for the CDR3 is TGCGCCAGCAGCCAAGGACAGGGGGCGGGTAATGAGCAGTTCTTC.

The chain employs TRBV11-3 and TRBJ2-3, with 9 nucleotides matching TRBD1. The germline CDR1 and CDR2 sequences are SGHNT and YENEEA. V was clipped by 5 bases and J by 4 bases; unmatched bases: 10. The CDR3 spans 16 residues. The CDR3 sequence: CASSTRTGGAADTQYF. The CDR3 nucleotides read TGTGCCAGCAGCACGCGCACAGGGGGCGCGGCAGATACGCAGTATTTT.

This sequence joins TRBV5-6 and TRBJ2-3; the match to TRBD1 covers 8 bases. V shed 2 bases and J 0 bases; nucleotides not matched to a gene: 8. CDR1 and CDR2 (germline): SGHDT, YYEEEE. This CDR3 comprises 17 residues. The CDR3 reads CASSFSEGQGSTDTQYF. Written as DNA, the CDR3 is TGTGCCAGCAGCTTTTCCGAAGGACAGGGAAGCACAGATACGCAGTATTTT. The whole variable domain, remainder taken from reference TRBV5-6 and TRBJ2-3, is DAGVTQSPTHLIKTRGQQVTLRCSPKSGHDTVSWYQQALGQGPQFIFQYYEEEERQRGNFPDRFSGHQFPNYSSELNVNALLLGDSALYLCASSFSEGQGSTDTQYFGPGTRLTVL.

This clonotype occurred many times. The chain uses TRBV5-6 and TRBJ2-1; D is undetermined. This CDR3 has 13 amino acids. V was cut by 5 bases and J by 5 bases, with 11 bases left in between. CDR1 is SGHDT, CDR2 YYEEEE, per germline. The CDR3: CASSTGQDNEQFF. In DNA, the CDR3 is TGTGCCAGCAGTACCGGGCAGGACAATGAGCAGTTCTTC.

This clonotype has a handful of counts. The chain is built from TRBV10-3 and TRBJ2-1; 9 bases are shared with TRBD2. The trim removed 4 bases at V and 10 bases at J, leaving 8 bases unmatched. The CDR3 sequence is 14 residues long. Germline V gene sequence: CDR1 ENHRY, CDR2 SYGVKD. The DNA of the CDR3 is TGTGCCATCAGTGTCGGGACTAGCCCGATCGAGCAGTTCTTC. Amino acid sequence: CAISVGTSPIEQFF.

This sequence joins TRBV4-3 and TRBJ2-7; TRBD1 matches at 8 bases. Trimming at V came to 4 bases and at J to 7 bases, leaving 6 bases not matched to a gene. Germline loops: CDR1 LGHNA, CDR2 YSLEER. The CDR3 contains 13 residues. The CDR3 DNA reads TGCGCCAGCAGCCTCCGGACAGGGAAGGAGCAGTACTTC. Encoded protein: CASSLRTGKEQYF.

About this clonotype itself: This may come from a read error, since a much larger clone is one base off. The chain employs TRBV4-2 and TRBJ2-3, with D perhaps matching TRBD1 or TRBD2 (5 bases each). CDR1 and CDR2 (germline): LGHNA, YNFKEQ. The CDR3 consists of 13 residues. CDR3 protein: CASSPGPADTLYF. CDR3 coding DNA: TGTGCCAGCAGCCCGGGACCTGCAGATACGCTGTATTTT.

This chain uses TRBV20-1 with TRBJ2-1; TRBD2 agrees at 14 bases. Germline values: CDR1 DFQATT, CDR2 SNEGSKA (reference sequence). V was pared by 6 bases and J by 10 bases, with 11 bases of the junction left unmatched. This CDR3 region has 15 residues. The CDR3 here is CSARSGTSGGVEQFF. CDR3 bases: TGCAGTGCACGATCCGGGACTAGCGGGGGTGTCGAGCAGTTCTTC.

The chain is built from TRBV6-2 or TRBV6-3 and TRBJ2-1; D tentatively fits TRBD1 or TRBD2 (5 bases each). The germline V gene has CDR1 MNHEY and CDR2 SVGEGT. There are 16 residues in the CDR3. The V end was cut by 5 bases, the J end by 0 bases, with 14 bases between. The CDR3 spells CASSHQGTSSYNEQFF. Written as DNA, the CDR3 is TGTGCCAGCAGTCATCAGGGTACTAGCTCCTACAATGAGCAGTTCTTC.

This sequence joins TRBV4-2 and TRBJ2-2, with TRBD1 as a possible D gene (7 bases). CDR1 and CDR2 (germline): LGHNA, YNFKEQ. The CDR3 is 15 amino acids. V lost 3 bases and J lost 5, with 13 bases in between. The CDR3 sequence is CASSQSGDSTGELFF. The DNA for the CDR3 is TGTGCCAGCAGCCAGTCGGGGGACAGTACCGGGGAGCTGTTTTTT.

Many counts were recorded for this clonotype. The V gene is TRBV29-1, the J gene TRBJ2-7; D gene ambiguous. V shed 0 bases and J shed 1 base, with 7 bases lying between them. The CDR3 runs to 13 residues. CDR1 SQVTM and CDR2 ANQGSEA come from the germline V gene. CDR3 sequence reads: CSVEDPGSYEQYF. CDR3 nucleotide sequence: TGCAGCGTTGAAGACCCCGGATCCTACGAGCAGTACTTC.

This clonotype was detected ten times or more. The gene calls are TRBV29-1 and TRBJ2-2; perhaps TRBD2 as D (5 bases). This CDR3 has 13 amino acids. V dropped 2 bases and J dropped 3 bases, with 7 bases sitting between them. CDR1 and CDR2 from the germline V gene are SQVTM and ANQGSEA. The CDR3 region is CSVEQDYTGELFF. CDR3 sequence (DNA): TGCAGCGTTGAACAGGACTACACCGGGGAGCTGTTTTTT.